This T cell receptor (beta chain) was found in a study of cytomegalovirus exposure and HLA in healthy donors. V was clipped by 3 bases and J by 4 bases; unmatched bases: 6. Germline CDR1 SGHTA, CDR2 FQGNSA. The CDR3 sequence is 16 residues long. Both 60 Vbeta primers and 13 Jbeta primers went into the PCR. The repertoire was sequenced with immunoSEQ multiplex PCR; TCRdb's copy has only in-frame clones and lacks some. This table holds roughly 73,000 clones. Sequencing was carried out using PBMCs. The clonotype comes from a female donor in good health and CMV-seropositive. V is TRBV7-2 and J is TRBJ2-5; TRBD1 agrees at 12 bases. DNA of the CDR3: TGTGCCAGCAGCTTTGCGGGACAGGGGGCGGGAGAGACCCAGTACTTC. It yields the protein CASSFAGQGAGETQYF.